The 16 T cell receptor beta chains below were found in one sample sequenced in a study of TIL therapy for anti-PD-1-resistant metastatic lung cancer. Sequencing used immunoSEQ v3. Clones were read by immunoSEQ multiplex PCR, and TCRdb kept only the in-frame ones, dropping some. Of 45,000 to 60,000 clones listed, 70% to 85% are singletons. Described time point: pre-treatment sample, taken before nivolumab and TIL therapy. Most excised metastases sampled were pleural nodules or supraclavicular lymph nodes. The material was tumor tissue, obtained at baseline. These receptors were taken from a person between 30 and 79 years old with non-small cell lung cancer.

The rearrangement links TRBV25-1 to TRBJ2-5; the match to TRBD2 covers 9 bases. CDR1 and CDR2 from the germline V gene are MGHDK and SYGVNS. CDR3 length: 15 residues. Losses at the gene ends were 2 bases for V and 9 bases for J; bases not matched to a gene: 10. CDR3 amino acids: CASSEPAGGASAQYF. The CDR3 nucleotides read TGTGCCAGCAGTGAACCCGCGGGAGGGGCTTCGGCCCAGTACTTC.

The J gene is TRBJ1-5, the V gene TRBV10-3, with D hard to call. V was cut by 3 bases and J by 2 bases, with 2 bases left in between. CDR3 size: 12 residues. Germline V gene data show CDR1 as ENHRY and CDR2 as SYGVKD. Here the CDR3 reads CAISDRNQPQHF. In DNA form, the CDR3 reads TGTGCCATCAGTGATCGCAATCAGCCCCAGCATTTT.

CDR3 amino acids: CASSLGGFVDGYTF. DNA for the CDR3: TGTGCCAGCAGCTTGGGGGGTTTCGTCGATGGCTACACCTTC. J is TRBJ1-2 and V is TRBV7-9; tentative D call: TRBD1 (5 bases). Deletions cut 3 bases from V and 6 bases from J, with 14 bases between. This CDR3 contains 14 residues. Germline V gene data show CDR1 as SEHNR and CDR2 as FQNEAQ (reference sequence).

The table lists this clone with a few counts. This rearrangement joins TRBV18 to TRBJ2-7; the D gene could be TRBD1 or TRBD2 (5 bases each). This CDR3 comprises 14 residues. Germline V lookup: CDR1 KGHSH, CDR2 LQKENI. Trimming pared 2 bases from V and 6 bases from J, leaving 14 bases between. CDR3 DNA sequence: TGTGCCAGCTCACCAAACGGGGCTTCCGGCGAGCAGTACTTC. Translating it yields CASSPNGASGEQYF.

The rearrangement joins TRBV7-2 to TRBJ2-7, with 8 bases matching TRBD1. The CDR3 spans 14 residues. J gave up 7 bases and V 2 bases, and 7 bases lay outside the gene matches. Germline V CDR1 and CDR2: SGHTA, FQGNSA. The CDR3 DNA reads TGTGCCAGCAGCTTACCGGGCAGGGGGCGAGAGCAGTACTTC. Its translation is CASSLPGRGREQYF.

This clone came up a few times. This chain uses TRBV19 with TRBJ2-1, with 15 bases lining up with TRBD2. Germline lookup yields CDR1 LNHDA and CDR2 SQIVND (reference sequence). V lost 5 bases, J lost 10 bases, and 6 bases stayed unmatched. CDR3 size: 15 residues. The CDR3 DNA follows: TGTGCCAGTAGTGGACTAGCGGGAGGGCCAGGGGAGCAGTTCTTC. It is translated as CASSGLAGGPGEQFF. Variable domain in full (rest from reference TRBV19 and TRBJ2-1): DGGITQSPKYLFRKEGQNVTLSCEQNLNHDAMYWYRQDPGQGLRLIYYSQIVNDFQKGDIAEGYSVSREKKESFPLTVTSAQKNPTAFYLCASSGLAGGPGEQFFGPGTRLTVL.

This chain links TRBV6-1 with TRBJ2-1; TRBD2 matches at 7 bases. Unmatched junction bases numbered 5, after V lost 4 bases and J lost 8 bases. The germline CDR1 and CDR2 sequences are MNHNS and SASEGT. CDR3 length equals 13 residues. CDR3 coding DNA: TGTGCCAGCAGTGCCCTGGGGAGGGATGAGCAGTTCTTC. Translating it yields CASSALGRDEQFF.

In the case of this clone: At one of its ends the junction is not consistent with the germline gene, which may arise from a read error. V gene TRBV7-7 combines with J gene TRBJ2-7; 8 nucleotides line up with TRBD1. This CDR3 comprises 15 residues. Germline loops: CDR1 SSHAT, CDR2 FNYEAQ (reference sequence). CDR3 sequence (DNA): TGTGCTAGCAGCTCCGGGACAGGTTCTACCTACGAGCAGTACTTC. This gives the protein CASSSGTGSTYEQYF.

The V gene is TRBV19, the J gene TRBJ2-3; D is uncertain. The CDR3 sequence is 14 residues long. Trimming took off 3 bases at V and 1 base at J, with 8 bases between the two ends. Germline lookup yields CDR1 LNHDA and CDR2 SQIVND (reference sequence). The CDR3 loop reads CASSINGRTDTQYF. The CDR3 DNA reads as TGTGCCAGTAGTATTAACGGGCGCACAGATACGCAGTATTTT.

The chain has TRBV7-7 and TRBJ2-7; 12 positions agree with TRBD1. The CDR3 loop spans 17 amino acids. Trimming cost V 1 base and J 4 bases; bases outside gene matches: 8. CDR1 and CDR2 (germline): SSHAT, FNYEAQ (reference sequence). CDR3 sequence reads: CASSLGGPGQGAYEQYF. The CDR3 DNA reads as TGTGCCAGCAGCTTAGGAGGGCCGGGACAGGGGGCGTACGAGCAGTACTTC. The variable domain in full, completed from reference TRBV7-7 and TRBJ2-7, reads GAGVSQSPRYKVTKRGQDVTLRCDPISSHATLYWYQQALGQGPEFLTYFNYEAQPDKSGLPSDRFSAERPEGSISTLTIQRTEQRDSAMYRCASSLGGPGQGAYEQYFGPGTRLTVT.

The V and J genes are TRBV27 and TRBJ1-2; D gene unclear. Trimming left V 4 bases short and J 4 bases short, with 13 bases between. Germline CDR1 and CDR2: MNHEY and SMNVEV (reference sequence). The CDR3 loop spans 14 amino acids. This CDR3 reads CASSYGGMGYGYTF. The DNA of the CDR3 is TGTGCCAGCAGTTACGGAGGGATGGGCTATGGCTACACCTTC.

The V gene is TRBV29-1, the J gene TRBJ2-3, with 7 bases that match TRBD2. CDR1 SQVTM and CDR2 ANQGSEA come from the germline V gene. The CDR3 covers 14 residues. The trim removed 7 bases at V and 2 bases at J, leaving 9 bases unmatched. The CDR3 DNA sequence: TGCAGCGCCGCGGGCGGGGGAGCCACAGATACGCAGTATTTT. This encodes CSAAGGGATDTQYF.

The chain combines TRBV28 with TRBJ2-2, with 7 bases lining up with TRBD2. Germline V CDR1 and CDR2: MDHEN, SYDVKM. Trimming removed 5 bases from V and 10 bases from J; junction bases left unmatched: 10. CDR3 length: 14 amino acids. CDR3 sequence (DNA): TGTGCCAGCAGTCTTGCACGGACTAGTTCGGAGCTGTTTTTT. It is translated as CASSLARTSSELFF.

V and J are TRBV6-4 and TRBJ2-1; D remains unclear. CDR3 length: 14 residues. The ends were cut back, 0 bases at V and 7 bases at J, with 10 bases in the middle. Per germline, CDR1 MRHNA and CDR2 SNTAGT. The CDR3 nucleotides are TGTGCCAGCAGTGACTCAAACAAAAGGAATGAGCAGTTCTTC. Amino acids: CASSDSNKRNEQFF.

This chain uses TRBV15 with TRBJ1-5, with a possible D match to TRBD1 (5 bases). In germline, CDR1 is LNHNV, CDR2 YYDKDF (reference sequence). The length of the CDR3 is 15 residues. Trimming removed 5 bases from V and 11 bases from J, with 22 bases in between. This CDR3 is CATSAGRWGVPTQHF. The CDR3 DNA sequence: TGTGCCACCAGCGCCGGAAGATGGGGGGTGCCGACCCAGCATTTT.

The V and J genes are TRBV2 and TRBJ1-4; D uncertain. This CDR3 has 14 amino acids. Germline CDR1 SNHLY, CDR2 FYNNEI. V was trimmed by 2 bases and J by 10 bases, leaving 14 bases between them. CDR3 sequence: CASSERVGGSKLFF. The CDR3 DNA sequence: TGTGCCAGCAGTGAAAGAGTTGGCGGCTCAAAACTGTTTTTT.